These 17 T cell receptor beta chains share one sample of origin, sequenced in a study of blood T cells in healthy people across ages. Then a second PCR, running roughly 7 to 11 cycles, was carried out with a sample-barcoded 5' primer and a J-beta primer mix. TCRdb called the 5' RACE reads again in MiXCR, with one record for every CDR3 protein. Among hundreds of thousands of distinct CDR3 sequences listed, 20% to 25% were seen once. Sequencing was done on a sample of blood. Source of these receptors: a man between 65 and 85 years old in good health.

At least ten counts were recorded for this clonotype. This chain links TRBV12-3 or TRBV12-4 with TRBJ2-3; maybe TRBD2 (6 bases). The ends were cut back, 4 bases at V and 1 base at J, with 15 bases in the middle. The CDR3 extends over 16 amino acids. The CDR3 DNA is TGTGCCAGCAGTTCAAGTGGGACTTTCCGCACAGATACGCAGTATTTT. This translates into CASSSSGTFRTDTQYF.

In its sample, this clonotype was seen once. The chain employs TRBV29-1 and TRBJ2-7; D gene uncertain. Trimming stripped 4 bases from V and 0 bases from J, with 10 bases between. Germline V gives CDR1 SQVTM, CDR2 ANQGSEA. This CDR3 is 13 amino acids long. This CDR3 reads CSVVGRNSYEQYF. In DNA, the CDR3 is TGCAGCGTTGTCGGCAGAAACTCCTACGAGCAGTACTTC.

The chain uses TRBV29-1 and TRBJ2-3; 7 bases line up with TRBD1. Germline V lookup: CDR1 SQVTM, CDR2 ANQGSEA. With V trimmed by 1 base and J by 2 bases, 9 bases remained unmatched. This CDR3 region has 16 residues. The CDR3: CSVEAGTALPTDTQYF. The CDR3 DNA reads TGCAGCGTTGAAGCGGGGACAGCCCTCCCCACAGATACGCAGTATTTT.

In its sample, this clonotype was seen a few times. The rearrangement uses TRBV29-1 and TRBJ2-1, with D unresolved. There are 14 residues in the CDR3. Trimming removed 0 bases at V and 0 bases at J, with 6 bases between. Per germline, CDR1 SQVTM and CDR2 ANQGSEA. CDR3 in amino acids: CSVEEGVSYNEQFF. The CDR3 nucleotides are TGCAGCGTTGAAGAGGGTGTCTCCTACAATGAGCAGTTCTTC.

This clonotype was counted many times. The chain couples TRBV5-6 to TRBJ2-7, with TRBD2 as a possible D gene (6 bases). CDR1 is SGHDT, CDR2 YYEEEE, per germline. The CDR3 covers 14 residues. V was cut by 0 bases and J by 3 bases, with 10 bases left in between. This CDR3 is CASSLGGDFYEQYF. CDR3 coding DNA: TGTGCCAGCAGCTTGGGAGGGGACTTCTACGAGCAGTACTTC.

This clonotype has ten or more counts. CDR3 coding DNA: TGTGCCAGCAGCTTAGGGGGGGAGTATCAGGAGACCCAGTACTTC. Translated: CASSLGGEYQETQYF. The V call is TRBV7-2, the J call TRBJ2-5; possibly TRBD2 for D (6 bases). The CDR3 is made up of 15 amino acids. Trimming shortened V by 1 base and J by 5 bases, and 14 bases separated the two germline ends. CDR1 SGHTA and CDR2 FQGNSA come from the germline V gene. The whole variable domain, filled in from reference TRBV7-2 and TRBJ2-5, reads GAGVSQSPSNKVTEKGKDVELRCDPISGHTALYWYRQSLGQGLEFLIYFQGNSAPDKSGLPSDRFSAERTGGSVSTLTIQRTQQEDSAVYLCASSLGGEYQETQYFGPGTRLLVL.

The rearrangement uses TRBV20-1 and TRBJ2-7; D is unresolved. The CDR3 consists of 13 residues. CDR1 is DFQATT and CDR2 is SNEGSKA in the germline V gene (reference sequence). Trimming took 0 bases from V and 3 from J, leaving 9 bases between them. The CDR3 protein is CSAREGINYEQYF. The DNA of the CDR3 is TGCAGTGCTAGAGAGGGTATAAACTACGAGCAGTACTTC.

The rearrangement links TRBV6-1 to TRBJ2-7, with 8 positions matching TRBD2. The CDR3 extends over 16 amino acids. The V gene's germline CDR1 is MNHNS and CDR2 SASEGT. J gave up 0 bases and V 6 bases, and 10 bases lay outside the gene matches. CDR3 residues: CASRRSGLADSYEQYF. The CDR3 DNA is TGTGCCAGCAGACGCTCAGGACTAGCCGACTCCTACGAGCAGTACTTC.

J is TRBJ2-3 and V is TRBV7-9, with 8 bases fitting TRBD1. CDR3 length: 15 residues. The germline CDR1 and CDR2 sequences are SEHNR and FQNEAQ (reference sequence). With V trimmed by 5 bases and J by 1 base, 5 bases remained unmatched. The CDR3: CASSATGQGTDTQYF. Here the CDR3 DNA reads TGTGCCAGCAGCGCAACGGGACAGGGCACAGATACGCAGTATTTT.

This clonotype has just one count. The V and J genes are TRBV28 and TRBJ2-3, with 8 positions matching TRBD2. The CDR3 is 19 amino acids. From germline, CDR1 is MDHEN and CDR2 SYDVKM. The trim removed 2 bases at V and 0 bases at J, leaving 13 bases unmatched. The CDR3 DNA sequence: TGTGCCAGCAGTTTAGCCGGCGGGGGGACTACCCTTAGCACAGATACGCAGTATTTT. This encodes CASSLAGGGTTLSTDTQYF.

This clonotype came up many times. The V call is TRBV3-1, the J call TRBJ2-7; D may be TRBD2 (5 bases). The CDR3 is 13 amino acids. The V gene lost 7 bases and the J gene lost 1 base, with 11 bases spanning the gap. Germline V gene data show CDR1 as LGHDT and CDR2 as YNNKEL (reference sequence). The CDR3: CASKLVGSYEQYF. CDR3 nucleotides: TGTGCCAGCAAACTAGTCGGATCCTACGAGCAGTACTTC.

This clonotype was observed a handful of times. The CDR3 DNA reads TGTGCCAGCAGCTTAGCCCTCGGGACTGCGGTGCATGAGCAGTTCTTC. Translating gives CASSLALGTAVHEQFF. V gene TRBV7-9 combines with J gene TRBJ2-1; possibly TRBD2 for D (6 bases). Per germline, CDR1 SEHNR and CDR2 FQNEAQ (reference sequence). There are 16 residues in the CDR3. Trimming stripped 0 bases from V and 8 bases from J, with 17 bases between.

This clonotype showed up just a few times. The genes are TRBV2 and TRBJ1-2; D is unclear. V was shortened by 6 bases and J by 7 bases, with 9 bases between the two germline ends. CDR3 length: 11 residues. Germline CDR1 SNHLY, CDR2 FYNNEI. CDR3 amino acids: CASSALAGYTF. DNA of the CDR3: TGTGCCAGCAGCGCCCTGGCTGGCTACACCTTC.

This clonotype was observed a few times. A much larger clone sits a single nucleotide away, making a read error possible. The chain's CDR3 is CASSQDETQYF. CDR3 bases: TGTGCCAGCAGCCAAGATGAGACCCAGTACTTC. This rearrangement joins TRBV14 to TRBJ2-5; unclear D gene. The V gene's germline CDR1 is SGHDN and CDR2 FVKESK. Trimming pared 0 bases from V and 5 bases from J, leaving 1 base between. This CDR3 region has 11 residues.

The chain uses TRBV5-1 and TRBJ1-1, with D uncertain. This CDR3 spans 13 amino acids. Germline V gene lookup returns CDR1 SGHRS and CDR2 YFSETQ. Trimming pared 8 bases from V and 0 bases from J, leaving 11 bases between. CDR3 sequence (DNA): TGCGCCAGTTCTGTCCTAGTGAACACTGAAGCTTTCTTT. Protein product: CASSVLVNTEAFF.

The rearrangement links TRBV7-2 to TRBJ1-1; D is possibly TRBD1 (5 bases). The CDR3 is made up of 13 amino acids. V shed 8 bases and J shed 7 bases, with 17 bases lying between them. CDR1 is SGHTA and CDR2 is FQGNSA in the germline V gene. Here the CDR3 reads CASGYATDLEAFF. DNA of the CDR3: TGTGCCAGCGGATACGCGACAGACCTTGAAGCTTTCTTT.

This rearrangement joins TRBV7-3 to TRBJ2-1; 10 nucleotides agree with TRBD2. The V gene end was trimmed by 1 base and the J gene end by 9 bases; junction bases not matched to a gene: 6. The CDR3 runs 15 residues. Germline CDR1 reads SGHTA; CDR2 reads FQGTGA. For the CDR3, the DNA is TGTGCCAGCAGCTTAATCTCCAGCGGGAGGGCTGAGCAGTTCTTC. Translation: CASSLISSGRAEQFF.